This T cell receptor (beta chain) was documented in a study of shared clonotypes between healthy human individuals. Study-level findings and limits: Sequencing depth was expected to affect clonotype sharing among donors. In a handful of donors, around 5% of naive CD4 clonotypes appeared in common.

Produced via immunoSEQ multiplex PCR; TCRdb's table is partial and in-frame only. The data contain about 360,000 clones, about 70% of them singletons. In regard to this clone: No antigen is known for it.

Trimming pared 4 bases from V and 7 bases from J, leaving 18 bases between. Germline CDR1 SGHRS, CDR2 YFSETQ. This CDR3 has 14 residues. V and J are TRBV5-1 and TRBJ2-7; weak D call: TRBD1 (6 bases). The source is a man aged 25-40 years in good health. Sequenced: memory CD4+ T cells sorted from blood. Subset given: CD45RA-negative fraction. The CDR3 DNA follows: TGCGCCAGCAGCGTAGGGGCAGGGGATAGGGAGCAGTACTTC. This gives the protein CASSVGAGDREQYF.